The 16 T cell receptor beta chains presented below share a single source sample, sequenced in a study of shared clonotypes between healthy human individuals. Generated by immunoSEQ multiplex PCR, the TCRdb table keeps only in-frame clones and is missing some. Of 2.3 million or so clones listed, about 92% were seen once; the top ten hold roughly 0.36%. Sequencing input: naive CD4+ T cells from PBMCs. Subset meaning: CD45RA+ positively selected. The receptors derive from a man between 18 and 35 years old in good health. Some clones in this sample may be carry-over from other donors' samples.

The chain joins TRBV27 to TRBJ2-7; 8 nucleotides match TRBD2. Germline CDR1 reads MNHEY; CDR2 reads SMNVEV (reference sequence). The CDR3 length is 18 residues. Germline trimming cut 5 bases from V and 4 bases from J; bases unmatched to any gene: 19. CDR3: CASSRWAPGLGILYEQYF. The CDR3 DNA reads as TGTGCCAGCAGTAGGTGGGCTCCGGGACTAGGGATCCTATACGAGCAGTACTTC.

The table lists this clone with a count of one. This chain links TRBV5-1 with TRBJ1-1, with a weak D call TRBD1 (5 bases). The CDR3 is made up of 15 amino acids. The V end lost 4 bases, the J end lost 4 bases, and 17 bases lay between the germline ends. The germline gives CDR1 SGHRS, CDR2 YFSETQ. DNA of the CDR3: TGCGCCAGCAGCGCCAACCAGGGAGGTGGCACTGAAGCTTTCTTT. This codes for CASSANQGGGTEAFF.

The V gene is TRBV2, the J gene TRBJ1-3; D is uncertain. The CDR3 consists of 13 residues. Deletions cut 7 bases from V and 2 bases from J, with 9 bases between. The germline V gene has CDR1 SNHLY and CDR2 FYNNEI. This CDR3 reads CASNRVPGNTIYF. In DNA, the CDR3 is TGTGCCAGCAACCGGGTCCCTGGAAACACCATATATTTT.

The V call is TRBV30, the J call TRBJ1-2, with no clear D. The CDR3 runs to 12 residues. From germline, CDR1 is GTSNPN and CDR2 SVGIG (reference sequence). The V end was cut by 4 bases, the J end by 2 bases, with 8 bases between. In nucleotides, the CDR3 is TGTGCCTGGATGGGTCGCAACTATGGCTACACCTTC. Its protein is CAWMGRNYGYTF.

This rearrangement joins TRBV30 to TRBJ2-2; possible D gene TRBD1, 6 bases. This CDR3 is 13 amino acids long. Germline V CDR1 and CDR2: GTSNPN, SVGIG (reference sequence). CDR3 in DNA: TGTGCTTTTGGGAGAGGGGGTTTCGGGGAGCTGTTTTTT. Translating it yields CAFGRGGFGELFF.

CDR3 residues: CASSPESGTINEQFF. The CDR3 DNA reads as TGTGCCAGCTCACCCGAGAGCGGGACGATCAATGAGCAGTTCTTC. The J gene is TRBJ2-1, the V gene TRBV18; 7 bases align to TRBD2. The CDR3 extends over 15 amino acids. J was trimmed by 6 bases and V by 3 bases; bases with no gene match: 8. The germline gives CDR1 KGHSH, CDR2 LQKENI.

The rearrangement uses TRBV28 and TRBJ2-1, with D unresolved. Per the germline V gene, CDR1 is MDHEN and CDR2 is SYDVKM. The V and J ends lost 3 bases and 8 bases respectively, with 11 bases between them. The CDR3 has 13 residues. The CDR3 coding sequence is TGTGCCAGCAGTTTCCCCTCTCTCTATGAGCAGTTCTTC. As protein: CASSFPSLYEQFF.

The rearrangement links TRBV18 to TRBJ2-7; 9 bases are a match to TRBD2. Germline V lookup: CDR1 KGHSH, CDR2 LQKENI. The ends lost 3 bases at V and 4 bases at J; junction bases unmatched: 10. This CDR3 is built from 16 residues. CDR3 DNA: TGTGCCAGCTCACCTCGTGGCGGGAGGGCCTGGTACGAGCAGTACTTC. As protein: CASSPRGGRAWYEQYF.

The V gene is TRBV28, the J gene TRBJ1-4; possibly TRBD1 for D (6 bases). Germline V gene data show CDR1 as MDHEN and CDR2 as SYDVKM. The CDR3 totals 15 residues. V lost 2 bases, J lost 8 bases, and 15 bases lay in between. The CDR3 DNA follows: TGTGCCAGCAGTTTAGAGTCCAGGGGAAGGGAAAAACTGTTTTTT. Residues: CASSLESRGREKLFF.

The rearrangement joins TRBV6-5 to TRBJ1-2; possibly TRBD1 for D (5 bases). The germline V and J ends were trimmed by 6 bases and 2 bases, with 16 bases remaining between them. The germline CDR1 and CDR2 sequences are MNHEY and SVGAGI. This CDR3 region has 15 residues. The CDR3, as DNA: TGTGCCAGCAGCCTACGACAGCCCACGAACTATGGCTACACCTTC. Protein product: CASSLRQPTNYGYTF.

The chain joins TRBV5-1 to TRBJ1-1; TRBD1 aligns across 9 bases. Germline V gene lookup returns CDR1 SGHRS and CDR2 YFSETQ. Unmatched junction bases numbered 6, after V lost 4 bases and J lost 2 bases. The CDR3 length is 15 residues. CDR3 in DNA: TGCGCCAGCAGCGGGCTTACAGGGGGCAACACTGAAGCTTTCTTT. This translates into CASSGLTGGNTEAFF.

V gene TRBV5-4 combines with J gene TRBJ1-1; D unresolved. The CDR3 totals 13 residues. Germline lookup yields CDR1 SGHNT and CDR2 YYREEE (reference sequence). The V and J ends lost 0 bases and 5 bases respectively, with 8 bases between them. CDR3 sequence: CASSLGVRTEAFF. CDR3 in DNA: TGTGCCAGCAGCTTGGGGGTAAGGACTGAAGCTTTCTTT.

The chain employs TRBV5-1 and TRBJ2-7, with 8 bases aligning to TRBD2. J gave up 0 bases and V 1 base, and 3 bases lay outside the gene matches. Germline loops: CDR1 SGHRS, CDR2 YFSETQ. This CDR3 contains 15 residues. CDR3 in DNA: TGCGCCAGCAGCTTGCTGCGGGAGGTCTCCTACGAGCAGTACTTC. Amino acid sequence: CASSLLREVSYEQYF.

V and J are TRBV7-2 and TRBJ1-2; 7 bases map to TRBD1. This CDR3 comprises 15 residues. Trimming removed 0 bases from V and 5 bases from J; junction bases left unmatched: 6. Germline values: CDR1 SGHTA, CDR2 FQGNSA. CDR3 residues: CASSLAARQGYGYTF. The DNA of the CDR3 is TGTGCCAGCAGCTTAGCGGCCCGACAGGGATATGGCTACACCTTC. The whole variable domain, filled in from reference TRBV7-2 and TRBJ1-2, reads GAGVSQSPSNKVTEKGKDVELRCDPISGHTALYWYRQSLGQGLEFLIYFQGNSAPDKSGLPSDRFSAERTGGSVSTLTIQRTQQEDSAVYLCASSLAARQGYGYTFGSGTRLTVV.

This chain links TRBV6-1 with TRBJ2-7; D ambiguous. The CDR3 runs to 13 residues. From germline, CDR1 is MNHNS and CDR2 SASEGT. V was clipped by 0 bases and J by 4 bases, with 7 bases between them. CDR3 residues: CASSEAPRYEQYF. DNA of the CDR3: TGTGCCAGCAGTGAAGCTCCTAGGTACGAGCAGTACTTC.

This CDR3 is CATSQLDRGTVTEAFF. CDR3 nucleotides: TGTGCCACCAGCCAGTTGGACAGGGGGACGGTCACTGAAGCTTTCTTT. The rearrangement joins TRBV15 to TRBJ1-1; 10 bases agree with TRBD1. The length of the CDR3 is 16 residues. Germline assignment: CDR1 LNHNV and CDR2 YYDKDF (reference sequence). V shed 5 bases and J 4 bases; nucleotides not matched to a gene: 10. The complete variable domain, with remaining parts taken from reference TRBV15 and TRBJ1-1, reads DAMVIQNPRYQVTQFGKPVTLSCSQTLNHNVMYWYQQKSSQAPKLLFHYYDKDFNNEADTPDNFQSRRPNTSFCFLDIRSPGLGDTAMYLCATSQLDRGTVTEAFFGQGTRLTVV.